The sequence of this T cell receptor (beta chain) was determined in a study of T cell responses to AZD1222 COVID-19 vaccine. Study findings and constraints: Spike-specific TCR breadth and depth were elevated following two AZD1222 doses. Repertoire sampling was restricted to post-peak T cell response timepoints. Of the AZD1222 recipients, only 5 or 6 were seropositive at baseline.

Details on this clone: Its target is unknown.

CDR3 length: 16 residues. Germline values: CDR1 MDHEN, CDR2 SYDVKM. J was trimmed by 6 bases and V by 5 bases; bases with no gene match: 12. The protocol was immunoSEQ multiplex PCR, while the TCRdb copy is restricted to in-frame clones and leaves out a portion. There are around 180,000 clones in the sample; around nine tenths occur only once, and roughly 27% lies in the top ten. The V call is TRBV28, the J call TRBJ2-1; 8 bases line up with TRBD1. This receptor was taken from an adult who received the AZD1222 COVID-19 vaccine. The specimen was peripheral blood, collected 28 days after the second AZD1222 dose. CDR3 nucleotides: TGTGCCAGCAGTCCAGGTACTGGACAGGGCGTCAATGAGCAGTTCTTC. Translating gives CASSPGTGQGVNEQFF.